This is a list of T cell receptor beta chains from one sample in a study of blood T cell repertoires in COVID-19. Profiling relied on immunoSEQ multiplex PCR, and the TCRdb table lists in-frame clones only, not all of them. Here the sample spans around 150,000 clones, 87% being singletons. Sequenced input: peripheral blood. The receptors originated from a woman aged 55 to 70 with active or convalescent COVID-19. CDR3s include the opening cysteine and the closing phenylalanine or tryptophan. Where a row states a size, it is once, few, many or the class of an expanded clone; other rows omit it.

size	V	J	CDR3
few	TRBV2	TRBJ1-5	CASSDGSVRPQHF
.	TRBV29-1	TRBJ2-7	CSAGQLYEQYF
.	TRBV7-9	TRBJ1-1	CASSPPRTGVTEAFF
.	TRBV18	TRBJ2-3	CASSPPSSGGVGDTQYF
.	TRBV5-1	TRBJ2-7	CASSWWTGVNYEQYF
.	TRBV6-5	TRBJ1-1	CASSYRGAFF
.	TRBV3-1/TRBV3-2	TRBJ2-5	CASSQANGGETQYF
.	TRBV10-3	TRBJ2-2	CAIRAGTGRAGELFF
.	TRBV3-1/TRBV3-2	TRBJ2-7	CASSQEDEVATYEQYF
.	TRBV10-3	TRBJ1-2	CAISVDRGGYGYTF
.	TRBV18	TRBJ1-2	CASLPGTEDGYTF
.	TRBV7-2	TRBJ1-4	CASSSTGLREKLFF
.	TRBV7-8	TRBJ2-7	CASSLGLEDYEQYF
once	TRBV7-3	TRBJ2-3	CASSLWGTGGTDTQYF
.	TRBV24-1	TRBJ1-2	CATSDSQGVGGYTF
.	TRBV10-3	TRBJ1-1	CAISEERGEAFF
.	TRBV7-2	TRBJ2-2	CASSFYGARELFF
.	TRBV18	TRBJ1-2	CASSQRQGSDYGYTF
.	TRBV11-2	TRBJ2-5	CASSFEHRGETQYF
.	TRBV6-2/TRBV6-3	TRBJ2-2	CASRYSNTGELFF
.	TRBV19	TRBJ2-7	CASTYSAGGHYEQYF
.	TRBV24-1	TRBJ2-3	CATSDSKGTGLSTDTQYF
.	TRBV19	TRBJ1-6	CASSPAGDSPLHF
.	TRBV4-1	TRBJ1-4	CASSPWDRGAEKLFF
.	TRBV9	TRBJ1-5	CASSVRGEGQPQHF
.	TRBV7-9	TRBJ2-1	CASARSSYNEQFF
.	TRBV10-1	TRBJ1-2	CASSESREDGYTF
.	TRBV9	TRBJ2-2	CASSELRNTGELFF
.	TRBV3-1/TRBV3-2	TRBJ1-2	CASSQDPHGTGDGYTF
.	TRBV19	TRBJ1-1	CASSAQPGDEAFF
.	TRBV19	TRBJ1-6	CASSIIGDGSPLHF
.	TRBV9	TRBJ1-6	CASSVSGQRDSPLHF
.	TRBV7-3	TRBJ2-1	CASSPTSGGYNEQFF
.	TRBV3-1/TRBV3-2	TRBJ1-3	CASSQDRTVSGNTIYF
.	TRBV7-9	TRBJ2-7	CASSRTGGETYEQYF
.	TRBV7-9	TRBJ1-4	CASSRGVTGTNEKLFF
.	TRBV3-1/TRBV3-2	TRBJ1-2	CASSLPGQGNGYTF
.	TRBV18	TRBJ1-2	CASSPLTGQGYHYGYTF
.	TRBV5-6	TRBJ2-5	CASSSGTGSRETQYF
.	TRBV7-6	TRBJ2-1	CASSLMSGGHNNEQFF
.	TRBV10-3	TRBJ1-2	CAISSQPGQGSGYTF
.	TRBV10-3	TRBJ1-1	CATHPGQSALEAFF
.	TRBV19	TRBJ1-5	CASSKQGNQPQHF
.	TRBV5-8	TRBJ1-1	CASSAGQLNTEAFF
.	TRBV11-2	TRBJ1-1	CASSSLRTGSRTEAFF
.	TRBV4-1	TRBJ1-1	CASSQPGRGLTEAFF
.	TRBV7-2	TRBJ2-3	CASAFSRVEDTQYF
.	TRBV19	TRBJ2-7	CASSIGVLGAGASRGYEQYF
once	TRBV7-9	TRBJ2-3	CGSGRGRDTDTQYF
.	TRBV29-1	TRBJ2-5	CSVQQGAGETQYF
.	TRBV18	TRBJ1-1	CASSGSGLGAFF
few	TRBV18	TRBJ1-1	CASSPQADRSTEAFF
.	TRBV5-6	TRBJ1-1	CASSLYGAGTEAFF
.	TRBV7-8	TRBJ2-1	CASSLGLVNEQFF
.	TRBV7-2	TRBJ2-3	CASSWTGGFTDTQYF
once	TRBV5-1	TRBJ2-1	CASSLDVAGGLNEQFF
.	TRBV5-1	TRBJ2-5	CASSLASQETQYF
.	TRBV6-5	TRBJ1-2	CASSYSSGGGNYGYTF
.	TRBV7-8	TRBJ1-2	CASSSSSQGFYGYTF
.	TRBV5-1	TRBJ2-7	CASSTGTSGSEQYF